This T cell receptor (beta chain) was recorded in a study of OX40 agonist ivuxolimab in advanced cancers. Regarding the complete study: Ivuxolimab, which targeted the costimulatory receptor OX40 (CD134), was an agonistic, fully human IgG2 monoclonal antibody. The monotherapy dose-escalation portion (N ≈ 56 patients) of the phase I ivuxolimab trial is reported in the paper. Intravenous ivuxolimab was administered to patients every 2 weeks at six dose levels: 0.01, 0.1, 0.3, 1.5, 3 and 10 mg/kg. Patients were allowed to have had prior anti-PD-1, anti-PD-L1 or anti-CTLA-4 therapy, and around 40% of the dose-escalation patients had previously received checkpoint inhibitors. The purpose of peripheral TCRbeta sequencing was to test whether ivuxolimab changed TCR sequence diversity and led to clonal T-cell expansion. In the dose-escalation cohort, more than 75% of patients were male, and the mean age was around 60 years, with a range of roughly 20 to 80. Partial responses occurred in three dose-escalation patients: two with cutaneous melanoma and one with hepatocellular carcinoma. Of the approximately 50 dose-escalation patients, hepatocellular carcinoma was present in roughly 19, melanoma in approximately 15, renal cell carcinoma in 9 and head and neck cancer in 9. The research as a whole found: At doses of 0.1 to 3.0 mg/kg, clonal expansion of both CD4+ and CD8+ T cells in blood was seen between baseline and week 6. Low levels of normalized T-cell clonal expansion were also seen in some nonresponding patients. Which antigens the clonally expanded peripheral T cells were specific for was not determined. After ivuxolimab, more expanded clones were found on average in CD8+ T cells than in CD4+ T cells. In partial responders in the 0.1-3.0 mg/kg groups, normalized peripheral clonal expansion was found to be among the lowest, especially among CD8+ T cells.

Patients with autoimmune disease history or receiving systemic immunosuppression were excluded from the trial. Peripheral blood for TCR sequencing was drawn from every dose cohort at baseline, at cycle 4 day 1 and at cycle 7 day 1. Samples were obtained from an open-label, multicenter, first-in-human phase I dose-escalation trial of ivuxolimab. Adults with locally advanced or metastatic melanoma, renal cell, hepatocellular, or head and neck squamous cell carcinoma were enrolled in the trial. CD4+ and CD8+ T cells were sorted separately from peripheral blood before TCR sequencing. This clone appeared once. This receptor's antigen is unknown. There are no base qualities to consult, and no much larger clone falls within one base. To sequence the TCRbeta CDR3 region, genomic DNA was isolated from the sorted cells. The immunoSEQ Assay was used for sequencing of TCRbeta CDR3 regions. TCRdb took over this immuneACCESS table, retaining in-frame rearrangements with V and J assigned. Such tables are incomplete; in checked studies, under half of the missing clones stem from an unresolved V gene, and the remainder is unexplained. The sample data list 95,000 to 100,000 clones, and roughly 93% of these were observed just once. Around 0.25% of the sample is in the top ten clones.

From the cysteine through the phenylalanine, the CDR3 covers 15 amino acids. Left in the record is the CDR3 DNA by itself, 45 bases read in frame from the first base. Compared with germline, V lacks 5 bases and J lacks 4 bases; bases without a gene match: 8. As encoded in the germline V gene, CDR1 is SGHVS while CDR2 is FQNEAQ. This clonotype originated in an adult with an advanced solid tumor such as melanoma, head and neck, liver or kidney cancer. The rearrangement combines TRBV7-8 with TRBJ2-3; 8 of the junction bases match TRBD2. Here the sequenced sample was CD4+ or CD8+ T cells sorted from blood, taken in a trial of the OX40 agonist ivuxolimab. The bases read TGTGCCAGCAGCCGAGCGGGAGTTGTTGCAGATACGCAGTATTTT. The translation is CASSRAGVVADTQYF.